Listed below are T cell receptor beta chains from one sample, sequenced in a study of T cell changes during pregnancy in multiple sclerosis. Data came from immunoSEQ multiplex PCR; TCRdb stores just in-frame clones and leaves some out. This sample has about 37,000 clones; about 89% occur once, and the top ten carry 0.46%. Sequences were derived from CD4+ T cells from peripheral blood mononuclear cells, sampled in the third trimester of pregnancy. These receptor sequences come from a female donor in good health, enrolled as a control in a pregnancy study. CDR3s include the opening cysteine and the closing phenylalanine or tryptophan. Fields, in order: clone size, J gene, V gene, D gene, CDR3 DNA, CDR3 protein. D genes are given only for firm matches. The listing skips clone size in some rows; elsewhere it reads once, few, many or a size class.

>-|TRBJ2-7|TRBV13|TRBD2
TGTGCCAGCAGAGTAACCGGGACTAGCTACGAGCAGTACTTC
CASRVTGTSYEQYF
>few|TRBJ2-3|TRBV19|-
TGTGCCAGTAGTATAGATCCAGGATCTCAAGATACGCAGTATTTT
CASSIDPGSQDTQYF
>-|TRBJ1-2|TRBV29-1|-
TGCAGCGTTGGATGGACAAATGGCTACACCTTC
CSVGWTNGYTF
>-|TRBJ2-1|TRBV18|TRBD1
TGTGCCAGCTCACGAAACCAACCGGGACAGGGGGGCTACAATGAGCAGTTCTTC
CASSRNQPGQGGYNEQFF
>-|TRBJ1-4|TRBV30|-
TGTGCCTGGAGTGCCGGACATGGTGAAAAACTGTTTTTT
CAWSAGHGEKLFF
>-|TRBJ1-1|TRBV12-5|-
TGTGCTAGTGGTTTGTGGGGAGGCCATGAAGCTTTCTTT
CASGLWGGHEAFF
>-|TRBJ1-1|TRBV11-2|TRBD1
TGTGCCAGCAGCCCCTGGACAGGGAGAACTGAAGCTTTCTTT
CASSPWTGRTEAFF
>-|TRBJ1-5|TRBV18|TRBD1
TGTGCCAGCTCACCACCAGGGACAGTCGCTTTCAATCAGCCCCAGCATTTT
CASSPPGTVAFNQPQHF
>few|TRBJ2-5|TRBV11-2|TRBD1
TGTGCCAGCAGCGAGGACAGGTCGAGCCAGACCCAGTACTTC
CASSEDRSSQTQYF
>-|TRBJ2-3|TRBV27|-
TGTGCCAGCAGTTCGAACCTCGGGACGCAGTATTTT
CASSSNLGTQYF
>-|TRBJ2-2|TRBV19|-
TGTGCCAGTACCTCAGGGCCTCAAGCGAACACCGGGGAGCTGTTTTTT
CASTSGPQANTGELFF
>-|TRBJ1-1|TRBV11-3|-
TGTGCCAGCAGCTTGGACAGATTGAACACTGAAGCTTTCTTT
CASSLDRLNTEAFF
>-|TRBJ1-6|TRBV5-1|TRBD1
TGCGCCAGCAGCATTGACAGGGGTTATAATTCACCCCCCCACTTT
CASSIDRGYNSPPHF
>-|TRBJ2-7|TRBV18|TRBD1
TGTGCCAGCTCACTCGACAGGGTATCCTACGAGCAGTACTTC
CASSLDRVSYEQYF
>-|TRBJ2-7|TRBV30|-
TGTGCCTGGAGTTTTGACAGGTCCGAGCAGTACTTC
CAWSFDRSEQYF
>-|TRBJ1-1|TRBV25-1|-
TGTGCCAGCAGTGAATCGTGGATCCGCGGCACTGAAGCTTTCTTT
CASSESWIRGTEAFF
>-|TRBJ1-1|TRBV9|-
TGTGCCAGCAGCCCACAGAAAGGGGTAAGGTGGAACACTGAAGCTTTCTTT
CASSPQKGVRWNTEAFF
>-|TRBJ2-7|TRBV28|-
TGTGCCAGCATCAGCTCCTACGAGCAGTACTTC
CASISSYEQYF
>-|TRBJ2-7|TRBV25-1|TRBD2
TGTGCCAGCAGTGAATTGGGCGTAGCGGGAGCCTACGAGCAGTACTTC
CASSELGVAGAYEQYF
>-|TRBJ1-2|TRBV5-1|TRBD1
TGCGCCAGCAGCGCTGGGACAGGGAAAGGTGGCTACACCTTC
CASSAGTGKGGYTF
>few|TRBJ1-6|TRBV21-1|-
TGTGCCACCAGATTGGACAGGTTAAATTCACCCCTCCACTTT
CATRLDRLNSPLHF
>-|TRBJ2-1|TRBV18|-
TGTGCCAGCAGAGGGTCTAGCTGGTCCCAGACCTACAATGAGCAGTTCTTC
CASRGSSWSQTYNEQFF
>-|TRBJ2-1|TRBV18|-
TGTGCCAGCTCACCCGCGCTAGGCCCCTCCCCAGACAATGAGCAGTTCTTC
CASSPALGPSPDNEQFF
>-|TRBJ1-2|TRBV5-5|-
TGTGCCAGCAGCTACTCTAGAAAACCCAACTATGGCTACACCTTC
CASSYSRKPNYGYTF
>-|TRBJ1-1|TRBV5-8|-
TGTGCCAGCAGCTTGCCCGGGGACATTTCTGCTTTCTTT
CASSLPGDISAFF
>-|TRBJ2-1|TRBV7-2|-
TGTGCCAGCAGCCCTAGGGCAGGGTCGAGGGAGCAGTTCTTC
CASSPRAGSREQFF
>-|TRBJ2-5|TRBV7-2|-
TGTGCCAGCAGCCCCGGCCCCGGGCAAGAGACCCAGTACTTC
CASSPGPGQETQYF
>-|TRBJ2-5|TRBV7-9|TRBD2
TGTGCCAGCAGCCTGGGGACTAGCGGGAGGGAGACCCAGTACTTC
CASSLGTSGRETQYF
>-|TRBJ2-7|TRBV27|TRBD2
TGTGCCAGCAGTACAAGGACTAGCGGGGGCCGCTACTTC
CASSTRTSGGRYF